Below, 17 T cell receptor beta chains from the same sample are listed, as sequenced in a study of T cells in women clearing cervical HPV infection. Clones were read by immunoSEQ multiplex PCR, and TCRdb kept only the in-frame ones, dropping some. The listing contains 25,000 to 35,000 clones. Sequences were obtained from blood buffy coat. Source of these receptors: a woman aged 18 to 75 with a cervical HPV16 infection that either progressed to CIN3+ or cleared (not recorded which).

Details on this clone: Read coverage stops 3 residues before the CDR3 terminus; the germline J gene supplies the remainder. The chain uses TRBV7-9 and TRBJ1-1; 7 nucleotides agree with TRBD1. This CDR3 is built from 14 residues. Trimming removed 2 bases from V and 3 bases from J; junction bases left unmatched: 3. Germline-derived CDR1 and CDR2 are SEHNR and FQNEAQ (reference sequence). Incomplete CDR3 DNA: TGTGCCAGCAGCTTATCAGGGGGTGACACTGAA. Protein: CASSLSGGDTE. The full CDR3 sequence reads CASSLSGGDTEAFF.

CDR3 amino acids: CASSPSSGSGANVLTF. Partial CDR3 DNA: TGTGCCAGCTCACCCTCTTCGGGCTCTGGGGCCAACGTC. This chain connects TRBV18 to TRBJ2-6, with D hard to call. The CDR3 is cut off 3 residues early in the read; its end comes from the germline J gene. The germline V gene has CDR1 KGHSH and CDR2 LQKENI. The V gene lost 3 bases and the J gene lost 0 bases, with 9 bases spanning the gap. This CDR3 comprises 16 residues. The full variable domain, completed using reference TRBV18 and TRBJ2-6, is NAGVMQNPRHLVRRRGQEARLRCSPMKGHSHVYWYRQLPEEGLKFMVYLQKENIIDESGMPKERFSAEFPKEGPSILRIQQVVRGDSAAYFCASSPSSGSGANVLTFGAGSRLTVL.

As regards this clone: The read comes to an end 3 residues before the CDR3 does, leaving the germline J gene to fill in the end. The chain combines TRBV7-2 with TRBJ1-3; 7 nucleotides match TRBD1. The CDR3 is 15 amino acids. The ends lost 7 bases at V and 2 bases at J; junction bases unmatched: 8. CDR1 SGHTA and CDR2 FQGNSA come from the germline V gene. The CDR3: CASKRQGITGNTIYF. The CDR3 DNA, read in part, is TGTGCCAGCAAAAGACAGGGTATAACTGGAAACACC.

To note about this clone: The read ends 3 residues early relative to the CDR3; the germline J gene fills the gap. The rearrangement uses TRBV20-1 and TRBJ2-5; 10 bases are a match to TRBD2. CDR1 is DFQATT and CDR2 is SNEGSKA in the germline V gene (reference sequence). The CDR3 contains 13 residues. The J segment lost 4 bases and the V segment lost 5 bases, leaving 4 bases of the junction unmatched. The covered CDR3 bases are TGCAGTGCTTTACTAGCGGGGCGAGAGACC. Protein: CSALLAGRET. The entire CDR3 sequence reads CSALLAGRETQYF.

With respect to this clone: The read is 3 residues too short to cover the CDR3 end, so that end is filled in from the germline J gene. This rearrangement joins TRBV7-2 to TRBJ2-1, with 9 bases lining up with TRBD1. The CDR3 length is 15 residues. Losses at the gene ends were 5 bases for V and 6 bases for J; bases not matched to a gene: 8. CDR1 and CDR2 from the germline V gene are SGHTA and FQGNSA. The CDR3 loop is CASSRPPQGANEQFF. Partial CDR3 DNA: TGTGCCAGCAGCCGCCCCCCACAGGGGGCCAATGAG.

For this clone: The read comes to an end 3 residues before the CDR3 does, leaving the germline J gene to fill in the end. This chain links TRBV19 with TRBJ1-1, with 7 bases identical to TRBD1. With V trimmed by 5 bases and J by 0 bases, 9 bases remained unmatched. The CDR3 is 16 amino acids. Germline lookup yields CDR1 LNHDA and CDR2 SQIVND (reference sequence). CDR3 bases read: TGTGCCAGTAGTCCACGGGGACAGCGCTTGAACACTGAA. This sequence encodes CASSPRGQRLNTE. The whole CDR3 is CASSPRGQRLNTEAFF.

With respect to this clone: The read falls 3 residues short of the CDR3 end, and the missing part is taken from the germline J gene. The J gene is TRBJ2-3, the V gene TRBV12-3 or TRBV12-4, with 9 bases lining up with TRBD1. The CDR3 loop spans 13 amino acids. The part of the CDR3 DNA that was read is TGTGCCAGCAGTTGGACAGGGGAGGGGACG. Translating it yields CASSWTGEGT. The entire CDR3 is CASSWTGEGTQYF.

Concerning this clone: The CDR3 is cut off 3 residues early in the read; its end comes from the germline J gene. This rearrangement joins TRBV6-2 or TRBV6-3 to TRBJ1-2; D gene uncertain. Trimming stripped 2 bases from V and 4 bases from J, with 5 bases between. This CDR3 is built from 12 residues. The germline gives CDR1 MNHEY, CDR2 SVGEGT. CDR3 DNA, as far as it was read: TGTGCCAGCAGTTACGCGGCCTATGGC. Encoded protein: CASSYAAYG. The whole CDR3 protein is CASSYAAYGYTF.

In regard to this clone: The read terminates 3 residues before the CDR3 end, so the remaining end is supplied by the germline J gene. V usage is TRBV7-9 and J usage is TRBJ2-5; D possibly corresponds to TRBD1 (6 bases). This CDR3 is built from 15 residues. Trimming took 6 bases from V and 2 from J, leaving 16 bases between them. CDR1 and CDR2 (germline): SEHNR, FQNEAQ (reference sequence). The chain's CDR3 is CASRHSGDIQETQYF. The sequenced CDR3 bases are TGTGCCAGCAGGCATTCAGGGGACATACAAGAGACC. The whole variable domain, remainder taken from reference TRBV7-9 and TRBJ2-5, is DTGVSQNPRHKITKRGQNVTFRCDPISEHNRLYWYRQTLGQGPEFLTYFQNEAQLEKSRLLSDRFSAERPKGSFSTLEIQRTEQGDSAMYLCASRHSGDIQETQYFGPGTRLLVL.

CDR3 bases read: TGCGCCAGCAGTCCTACGGGCCAGGGAGTCACTCAGCCC. Protein sequence: CASSPTGQGVTQP. The entire CDR3 reads CASSPTGQGVTQPQHF. V usage is TRBV23-1 and J usage is TRBJ1-5; TRBD1 is a possible D gene (5 bases). Sequencing ends 3 residues short of the CDR3 end; the germline J gene provides the rest. TRBV23-1 is filed as an ORF, its function uncertain. This CDR3 is 16 amino acids long. V lost 4 bases, J lost 6 bases, and 19 bases lay in between.

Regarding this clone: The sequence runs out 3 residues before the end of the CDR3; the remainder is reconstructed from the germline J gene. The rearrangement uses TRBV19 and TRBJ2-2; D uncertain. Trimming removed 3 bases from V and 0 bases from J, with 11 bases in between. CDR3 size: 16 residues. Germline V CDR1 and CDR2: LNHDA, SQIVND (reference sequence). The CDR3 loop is CASSIMGSTNTGELFF. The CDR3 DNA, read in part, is TGTGCCAGTAGTATTATGGGCTCTACGAACACCGGGGAG.

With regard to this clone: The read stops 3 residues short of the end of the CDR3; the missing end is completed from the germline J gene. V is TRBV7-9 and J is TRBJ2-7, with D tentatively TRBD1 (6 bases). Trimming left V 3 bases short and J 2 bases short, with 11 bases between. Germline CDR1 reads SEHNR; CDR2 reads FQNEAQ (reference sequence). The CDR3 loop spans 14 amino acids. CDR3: CASSFQGPTYEQYF. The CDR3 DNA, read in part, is TGTGCCAGCAGCTTTCAGGGGCCGACCTACGAG. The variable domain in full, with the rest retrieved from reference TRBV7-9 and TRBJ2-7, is DTGVSQNPRHKITKRGQNVTFRCDPISEHNRLYWYRQTLGQGPEFLTYFQNEAQLEKSRLLSDRFSAERPKGSFSTLEIQRTEQGDSAMYLCASSFQGPTYEQYFGPGTRLTVT.

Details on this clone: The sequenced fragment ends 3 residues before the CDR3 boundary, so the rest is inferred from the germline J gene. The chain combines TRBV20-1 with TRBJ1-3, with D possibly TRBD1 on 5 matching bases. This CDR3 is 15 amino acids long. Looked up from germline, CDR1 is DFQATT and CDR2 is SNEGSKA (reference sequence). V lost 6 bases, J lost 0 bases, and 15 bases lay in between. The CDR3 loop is CSARGGTNSGNTIYF. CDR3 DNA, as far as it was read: TGCAGTGCCCGGGGGGGAACTAACTCTGGAAACACC.

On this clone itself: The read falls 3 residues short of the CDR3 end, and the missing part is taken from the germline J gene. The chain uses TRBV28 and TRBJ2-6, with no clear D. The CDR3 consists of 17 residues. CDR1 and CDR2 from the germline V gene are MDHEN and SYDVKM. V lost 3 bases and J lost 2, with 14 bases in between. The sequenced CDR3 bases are TGTGCCAGCAGTTTGCCGGTGTTCTCGGCTGGGGCCAACGTC. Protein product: CASSLPVFSAGANV. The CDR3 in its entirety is CASSLPVFSAGANVLTF.

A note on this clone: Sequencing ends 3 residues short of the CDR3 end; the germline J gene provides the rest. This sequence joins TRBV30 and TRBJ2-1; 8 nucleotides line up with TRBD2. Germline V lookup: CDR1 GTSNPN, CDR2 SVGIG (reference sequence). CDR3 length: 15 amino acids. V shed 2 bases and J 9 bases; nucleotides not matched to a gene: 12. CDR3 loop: CAWSTIPGLGTEQFF. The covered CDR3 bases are TGTGCCTGGAGTACCATTCCGGGACTAGGGACTGAG.

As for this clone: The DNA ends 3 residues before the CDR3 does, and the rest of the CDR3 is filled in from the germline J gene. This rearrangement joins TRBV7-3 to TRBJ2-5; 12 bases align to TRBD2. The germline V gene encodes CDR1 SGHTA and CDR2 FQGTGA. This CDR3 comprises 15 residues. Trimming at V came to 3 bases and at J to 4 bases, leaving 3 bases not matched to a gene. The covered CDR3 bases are TGTGCCAGCAGCTTGACTAGCGGGAGTGGAGAGACC. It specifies CASSLTSGSGET. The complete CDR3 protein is CASSLTSGSGETQYF.

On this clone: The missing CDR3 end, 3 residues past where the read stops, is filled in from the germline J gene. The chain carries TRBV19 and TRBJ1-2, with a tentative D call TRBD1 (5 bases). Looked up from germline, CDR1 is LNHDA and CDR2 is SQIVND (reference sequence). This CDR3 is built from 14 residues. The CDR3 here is CASSISGGAHDYTF. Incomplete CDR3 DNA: TGTGCCAGTAGTATTTCGGGGGGTGCCCACGAC.